The 15 T cell receptor beta chains in this list originate from one sample, sequenced in a study of shared clonotypes between healthy human individuals. As defined, naive CD8 cells were CD45RO-negative and positively selected for CCR7, with terminally differentiated effector memory CD45RA+ cells excluded. Only in-frame clones appear in the TCRdb table, and some are missing; sequencing was by immunoSEQ multiplex PCR. The sample has about 2 million clones, just under 95% seen once. Sequenced: naive CD8+ T cells sorted from blood. These receptors came from a man younger than 35 in good health.

The CDR3 spells CASSLGWGQDSYEQYF. DNA for the CDR3: TGTGCCAGCAGCTTAGGGTGGGGACAGGATTCCTACGAGCAGTACTTC. The chain combines TRBV7-9 with TRBJ2-7; TRBD1 agrees at 8 bases. In germline, CDR1 is SEHNR, CDR2 FQNEAQ (reference sequence). V lost 1 base and J lost 1; bases outside the gene matches: 6. The CDR3 spans 16 residues.

This chain connects TRBV5-5 to TRBJ2-7; D is ambiguous. The V and J ends lost 4 bases and 2 bases respectively, with 13 bases between them. CDR3 length: 14 amino acids. Germline CDR1 SGHKS, CDR2 YYEKEE (reference sequence). In nucleotides, the CDR3 is TGTGCCAGCAGCCAGGAGTGGGGAACCTACGAGCAGTACTTC. It codes for CASSQEWGTYEQYF. Looking up the rest from reference TRBV5-5 and TRBJ2-7 gives the full variable domain: DAGVTQSPTHLIKTRGQQVTLRCSPISGHKSVSWYQQVLGQGPQFIFQYYEKEERGRGNFPDRFSARQFPNYSSELNVNALLLGDSALYLCASSQEWGTYEQYFGPGTRLTVT.

V usage is TRBV27 and J usage is TRBJ1-4, with 7 bases fitting TRBD1. The junction had 8 bases not matched to a gene; V was cut back by 6 bases and J by 4 bases. The CDR3 spans 15 residues. Germline CDR1 and CDR2: MNHEY and SMNVEV (reference sequence). CDR3 in DNA: TGTGCCAGCAGCTATTCCGGGACAGTTAATGAAAAACTGTTTTTT. Its protein product is CASSYSGTVNEKLFF.

The chain recombines TRBV7-6 with TRBJ2-7; no clear D gene. CDR3 length: 14 amino acids. CDR1 is SGHVS, CDR2 FNYEAQ, per germline. V dropped 5 bases and J dropped 0 bases, with 11 bases sitting between them. This CDR3 is CASSAPDVSYEQYF. As DNA, the CDR3 is TGTGCCAGCAGCGCCCCGGACGTCTCCTACGAGCAGTACTTC.

This clone has more than one count but fewer than ten. The rearrangement links TRBV5-6 to TRBJ1-1; no clear D. There are 16 residues in the CDR3. The V and J ends lost 5 bases and 0 bases respectively, with 17 bases between them. Germline V CDR1 and CDR2: SGHDT, YYEEEE. In DNA, the CDR3 is TGTGCCAGCAGTTCCGACGAAGACCCTATGAACACTGAAGCTTTCTTT. It codes for CASSSDEDPMNTEAFF.

This clone came up once. The V call is TRBV7-9, the J call TRBJ2-3, with D possibly being TRBD2 (5 bases). There are 16 residues in the CDR3. The germline gives CDR1 SEHNR, CDR2 FQNEAQ (reference sequence). Trimming removed 5 bases at V and 2 bases at J, with 17 bases between. This CDR3 reads CASSQPALDSTDTQYF. Written as DNA, the CDR3 is TGTGCCAGCAGCCAACCCGCCCTGGACTCCACAGATACGCAGTATTTT.

This chain joins TRBV29-1 and TRBJ2-5; D remains ambiguous. This CDR3 spans 10 amino acids. Trimming shortened V by 7 bases and J by 5 bases, and 8 bases separated the two germline ends. Germline V gives CDR1 SQVTM, CDR2 ANQGSEA. The CDR3 coding sequence is TGCAGCGCCCTAAGGGAGACCCAGTACTTC. Protein: CSALRETQYF.

The CDR3 region is CASSEWQGDTEAFF. CDR3 sequence (DNA): TGTGCCAGCAGTGAGTGGCAGGGGGACACTGAAGCTTTCTTT. The chain links TRBV25-1 to TRBJ1-1; 7 nucleotides align to TRBD1. Trimming took 3 bases from V and 3 from J; bases not matched to a gene: 4. This CDR3 has 14 amino acids. The germline CDR1 and CDR2 sequences are MGHDK and SYGVNS.

The rearrangement links TRBV28 to TRBJ2-1; maybe TRBD1 (7 bases). Germline loops: CDR1 MDHEN, CDR2 SYDVKM. This CDR3 region has 17 residues. The V end was cut by 2 bases, the J end by 3 bases, with 17 bases between. This chain's CDR3 is CASSLPRDREVYNEQFF. In DNA, the CDR3 is TGTGCCAGCAGTTTACCCAGAGACAGGGAGGTCTACAATGAGCAGTTCTTC.

The chain couples TRBV30 to TRBJ1-2; no definite D call. Trimming took 3 bases from V and 2 from J, leaving 13 bases between them. Germline loops: CDR1 GTSNPN, CDR2 SVGIG (reference sequence). This CDR3 has 14 residues. This chain's CDR3 is CAWSPTGLNYGYTF. DNA for the CDR3: TGTGCCTGGAGCCCTACGGGGTTAAACTATGGCTACACCTTC.

The rearrangement links TRBV28 to TRBJ1-2; D not certain. With 5 bases removed from V and 7 bases from J, the gap between germline ends came to 17 bases. The CDR3 is 14 residues long. Germline-derived CDR1 and CDR2 are MDHEN and SYDVKM. CDR3 sequence reads: CASSPEVMASGYTF. CDR3 nucleotide sequence: TGTGCCAGCAGTCCCGAAGTTATGGCTTCTGGCTACACCTTC.

The chain couples TRBV10-2 to TRBJ1-5; D is undetermined. This CDR3 is 15 amino acids long. From germline, CDR1 is WSHSY and CDR2 SAAADI. The germline V and J ends were trimmed by 2 bases and 5 bases, with 13 bases remaining between them. This CDR3 reads CASSEITGIDQPQHF. CDR3 nucleotide sequence: TGCGCCAGCAGTGAGATTACTGGGATCGATCAGCCCCAGCATTTT.

The chain joins TRBV7-2 to TRBJ1-1, with 8 bases lining up with TRBD1. The CDR3 covers 15 residues. J was trimmed by 1 base and V by 3 bases; bases with no gene match: 4. Germline V gene lookup returns CDR1 SGHTA and CDR2 FQGNSA. CDR3 loop: CASSFHQGANTEAFF. CDR3 in DNA: TGTGCCAGCAGCTTCCACCAGGGGGCGAACACTGAAGCTTTCTTT.

About this clone itself: Other nucleotide sequences from this sample produce the same CDR3. The chain combines TRBV4-1 with TRBJ2-2; D possibly corresponds to TRBD1 (6 bases). V was shortened by 4 bases and J by 5 bases, with 8 bases between the two germline ends. From germline, CDR1 is MGHRA and CDR2 YSYEKL. There are 13 residues in the CDR3. The CDR3 spells CASSLQGTGELFF. CDR3 in DNA: TGCGCCAGCAGCCTACAGGGTACCGGGGAGCTGTTTTTT.

Regarding this clone: The same CDR3 is also encoded by other DNA sequences in this sample. This chain uses TRBV13 with TRBJ2-5; unclear D gene. The CDR3 length is 13 residues. The V gene lost 0 bases and the J gene lost 2 bases, with 4 bases spanning the gap. The germline CDR1 and CDR2 sequences are PRHDT and FYEKMQ (reference sequence). CDR3 DNA: TGTGCCAGCAGCTTAGGTAGTCAAGAGACCCAGTACTTC. It codes for CASSLGSQETQYF.